These T cell receptor beta chains were read from a single sample in a study of cytomegalovirus exposure and HLA in healthy donors. Profiled with immunoSEQ multiplex PCR; TCRdb holds only in-frame clones, not every one. The sample contains 170,000 or so clones, over 65% of which appear only once. Source material: PBMCs. Receptors originate from a woman younger than 45 in good health and CMV-seropositive. The CDR3 runs from the conserved cysteine through the conserved F or W. The order of the fields is D gene, clone size, V gene, J gene, CDR3 DNA, CDR3 protein. D genes are given only for firm matches. Clone size is given for some rows only: seen once, a few or many times, or a class if the clone is expanded.

TRBD1	-	TRBV6-4	TRBJ1-5	TGTGCCAGCAGCGCCGGGACAGACTTTAGCAATCAGCCCCAGCATTTT	CASSAGTDFSNQPQHF
-	-	TRBV2	TRBJ2-7	TGTGCCAGCAGCGCCGCGGGCAGGGGCTCCCACGAGCAGTACTTC	CASSAAGRGSHEQYF
-	few	TRBV27	TRBJ1-1	TGTGCCAGCAGTGCGGTGCGGGGAACTGAAGCTTTCTTT	CASSAVRGTEAFF
-	few	TRBV13	TRBJ2-7	TGTGCCAGCTACAGGATAGGGGCCCGGTACGAGCAGTACTTC	CASYRIGARYEQYF
TRBD1	-	TRBV28	TRBJ1-2	TGTGCCAGCAGTTTAACCCAACCCATCAGGGGGAATATCGGCTACACCTTC	CASSLTQPIRGNIGYTF
TRBD2	-	TRBV5-1	TRBJ2-1	TGCGCCAGCAGCTTGGGCGGCGGGAGGGCCATCGATGAGCAGTTCTTC	CASSLGGGRAIDEQFF
TRBD1	-	TRBV15	TRBJ2-5	TGTGCCACCAGTTTGGGACAGGGGGAGACCCAGTACTTC	CATSLGQGETQYF
TRBD1	-	TRBV9	TRBJ1-2	TGTGCCAGCAGCGTAGGGGACAGGGGATTCGGCTACACCTTC	CASSVGDRGFGYTF
-	-	TRBV27	TRBJ1-3	TGTGCCAGCAGTTCGACCCCGCTCTTTCGGACAGATGGAAACACCATATATTTT	CASSSTPLFRTDGNTIYF
TRBD2	-	TRBV28	TRBJ2-7	TGTGCCAGCACCCGACTAGCGGGTTTCAGCTCCTACGAGCAGTACTTC	CASTRLAGFSSYEQYF
TRBD2	-	TRBV27	TRBJ2-1	TGTGCCAGCAGGGGACTAGCGGGAGGCGAGCAGTTCTTC	CASRGLAGGEQFF
-	-	TRBV28	TRBJ1-2	TGTGCCAGCAGGGGGGCTTCTGGGGGCTACACCTTC	CASRGASGGYTF
TRBD2	-	TRBV6-5	TRBJ2-7	TGTGCCAGCAACACGGCGGGGGCCTACGAGCAGTACTTC	CASNTAGAYEQYF
-	few	TRBV6-1	TRBJ1-5	TGTGCCAGCAGTGACAGGGGTGACGGCAATCAGCCCCAGCATTTT	CASSDRGDGNQPQHF
TRBD2	-	TRBV2	TRBJ2-5	TGTGCCAGCAGGCCCGGGACTACCTTTCTAGAGACCCAGTACTTC	CASRPGTTFLETQYF
-	-	TRBV21-1	TRBJ2-7	TGTGCCAGCAGCAAAGCTGGTGCGGGAGGAGGCTGCGAGCAGTACTTC	CASSKAGAGGGCEQYF
TRBD1	-	TRBV30	TRBJ2-3	TGTGCCTGGAGTGGAGGGGGCAGTTCAACAGATACGCAGTATTTT	CAWSGGGSSTDTQYF
TRBD2	-	TRBV28	TRBJ2-2	TGTGCCAGCAGTTCTAGCGGGAGGGCCCCCGGGGAGCTGTTTTTT	CASSSSGRAPGELFF
TRBD2	-	TRBV4-3	TRBJ2-2	TGCGCCAGCAGCCAAGATTTCGGGACTACGAACACCGGGGAGCTGTTTTTT	CASSQDFGTTNTGELFF
-	few	TRBV29-1	TRBJ1-1	TGCAGCGTTATAGTCGCGGACACTGAAGCTTTCTTT	CSVIVADTEAFF
TRBD2	-	TRBV7-3	TRBJ2-1	TGTGCCAGCAGCGCCTCACTAGCGCCCAGCTCCTACAATGAGCAGTTCTTC	CASSASLAPSSYNEQFF
TRBD2	-	TRBV9	TRBJ2-2	TGTGCCAGCACCACGGGGGGGAGGAACACCGGGGAGCTGTTTTTT	CASTTGGRNTGELFF
-	-	TRBV19	TRBJ2-3	TGTGCCAGTAGTATTCGGACAGACCTACACACAGATACGCAGTATTTT	CASSIRTDLHTDTQYF
-	-	TRBV6-1	TRBJ1-2	TGTGCCAGCAGTGAGACAGGCAGTCGGTATGGCTACACCTTC	CASSETGSRYGYTF
TRBD1	-	TRBV7-9	TRBJ2-3	TGTGCCAGCAGCTTCGGGACAGAAGAAGATACGCAGTATTTT	CASSFGTEEDTQYF
-	once	TRBV25-1	TRBJ2-5	TGTGCCAGCAGTGAGTGGGGCAGGGGCGGGGAGACCCAGTACTTC	CASSEWGRGGETQYF
-	-	TRBV9	TRBJ1-2	TGTGCCAGCAGCGTAGCTGCCGGCGGAGGGCCTTTCTATGGCTACACCTTC	CASSVAAGGGPFYGYTF
-	-	TRBV9	TRBJ1-2	TGTGCCAGCAGCCCGTCGGGAACCTCAGGCTATGGCTACACCTTC	CASSPSGTSGYGYTF
-	-	TRBV19	TRBJ1-5	TGTGCCACGATAGGGCTCCGAAGGGGTCAACAGCCCCAGCATTTT	CATIGLRRGQQPQHF
TRBD2	-	TRBV19	TRBJ2-7	TGTGCCAGTAGTATGGGCACTAGCGGGAGGCCTGTGTCCTACGAGCAGTACTTC	CASSMGTSGRPVSYEQYF
TRBD2	-	TRBV30	TRBJ2-3	TGTGCCTGGAGAACTAGCGGGAGTCCGACAGATACGCAGTATTTT	CAWRTSGSPTDTQYF
TRBD1	once	TRBV12-5	TRBJ2-2	TGTGCTAGTGCCGTGGACAGGGTAGTCGGGGAGCTGTTTTTT	CASAVDRVVGELFF
TRBD1	-	TRBV29-1	TRBJ1-1	TGCAGCGTCGGGACAGCGAACACTGAAGCTTTCTTT	CSVGTANTEAFF
-	few	TRBV7-9	TRBJ1-2	TGTGCCAGCAGCTTAGGGCAGAATAATAACTATGGCTACACCTTC	CASSLGQNNNYGYTF
TRBD1	-	TRBV28	TRBJ2-7	TGTGCCAGCAGTTTTGGAGCCTGGGGACAGGGGTGGGGGGAGCAGTACTTC	CASSFGAWGQGWGEQYF
TRBD2	-	TRBV28	TRBJ2-3	TGTGCCAGCAGCTCAGGGGGACTAGCCTCTCGCCCTACGCAGTATTTT	CASSSGGLASRPTQYF
-	once	TRBV4-2	TRBJ2-1	TGTGCCAGCAGCCAAGACGGGGGAGTCAATGAGCAGTTCTTC	CASSQDGGVNEQFF
-	-	TRBV7-2	TRBJ2-7	TGTGCCAGCAGCTTAGGACACGGAGGCTCCTACGAGCAGTACTTC	CASSLGHGGSYEQYF
TRBD1	-	TRBV11-3	TRBJ1-2	TGTGCCAGCAGCCCGGACAGGGTTGTAGTCACCTTC	CASSPDRVVVTF
-	-	TRBV6-1	TRBJ1-1	TGTGCCAGCAGTGAGCCGGTTGGAGCTTTCTTT	CASSEPVGAFF
-	-	TRBV27	TRBJ2-3	TGTGCCAGCAGTTCCCTGCGGAGCGCGGCAGATACGCAGTATTTT	CASSSLRSAADTQYF
TRBD2	once	TRBV5-6	TRBJ2-7	TGTGCCAGCAGCCGGAGTAGCGGGAGCTGGGGCTACGAGCAGTACTTC	CASSRSSGSWGYEQYF
-	-	TRBV5-1	TRBJ2-2	TGCGCCAGCAGCGAGCGAGGGATCAACACCGGGGAGCTGTTTTTT	CASSERGINTGELFF
TRBD2	-	TRBV4-2	TRBJ2-1	TGTGCCAGCAGTCAACTAGCGGGAGGAAAATATGAGCAGTTCTTC	CASSQLAGGKYEQFF
-	-	TRBV18	TRBJ2-3	TGTGCCAGCTCACCTCTCTCAGGGGAGGATACGCAGTATTTT	CASSPLSGEDTQYF
-	-	TRBV4-2	TRBJ1-3	TGTGCCAGCAGCCTTACGGGGGGGGTTGGATCCGGAAACACCATATATTTT	CASSLTGGVGSGNTIYF
-	-	TRBV10-3	TRBJ1-3	TGTGCCATCAGTGAGTCGTACAGGGAGGGAAACACCATATATTTT	CAISESYREGNTIYF
-	-	TRBV28	TRBJ1-5	TGTGCCAGCAGTGGACACGGCGGGGGAGACAATCAGCCCCAGCATTTT	CASSGHGGGDNQPQHF
-	-	TRBV29-1	TRBJ1-2	TGCAGCGTTGGACAAGGGGACGGGGGTGGCTACACCTTC	CSVGQGDGGGYTF
TRBD2	-	TRBV5-1	TRBJ2-1	TGCGCCAGCAGCTTGAGACTAGCGGGAGCAGGCAATGAGCAGTTCTTC	CASSLRLAGAGNEQFF
-	-	TRBV27	TRBJ1-1	TGTGCCAGCAGTAGATTGCAGGATGGGCCCAAAGCTTTCTTT	CASSRLQDGPKAFF
-	-	TRBV13	TRBJ2-2	TGTGCCAGCACCCTGACCGGGGAGCTGTTTTTT	CASTLTGELFF
-	-	TRBV2	TRBJ1-4	TGTGCCAGCAGGACGCTCCTAGAGGAAAAACTGTTTTTT	CASRTLLEEKLFF
-	-	TRBV7-2	TRBJ1-5	TGTGCCAGCAGCTCCCGATTACAGGGAAGCAATCAGCCCCAGCATTTT	CASSSRLQGSNQPQHF
-	few	TRBV27	TRBJ2-1	TGTGCCAGCAGTTTACTTCCTTACAGCTCCTACAATGAGCAGTTCTTC	CASSLLPYSSYNEQFF